This T cell receptor (beta chain) derives from a study of T cell responses to AZD1222 COVID-19 vaccine. At the level of the study: Second-dose recipients at about 4 or about 12 weeks were treated as one pooled group.

Deletions cut 1 base from V and 8 bases from J, with 14 bases between. Germline CDR1 and CDR2: SGHAT and FQNNGV. This CDR3 contains 14 residues. A word on this clone: Its antigen is unidentified.

Notes on the study in general: Once two AZD1222 doses were given, Spike-specific TCR breadth and depth went up. Spike was spanned by vaccine-associated CD4 TCRs, which were dominant at 160-218 and 743-854.

Profiled with immunoSEQ multiplex PCR; TCRdb holds only in-frame clones, not every one. The table has about 56,000 clones, 75% to 90% seen once. This specimen was peripheral blood, taken on day 0 of AZD1222 vaccination. The chain uses TRBV11-2 and TRBJ1-2, with D possibly being TRBD1 (6 bases). The source is an adult in good health. CDR3 amino acids: CASSLARDTGGYTF. For the CDR3, the DNA is TGTGCCAGCAGCTTAGCTCGGGACACAGGGGGCTACACCTTC.